These 22 T cell receptor beta chains were sequenced from one sample in a study of shared clonotypes between healthy human individuals. Repertoires were generated with immunoSEQ multiplex PCR, while TCRdb's copy carries only in-frame clones and drops some. The top ten clones hold approximately 0.4% of a sample with 2 million to 2.5 million clones, just under 95% of them seen once. The sequencing input was naive CD4+ T cells from PBMCs. Subset denoted: CD45RA+ positively selected. The source is a man aged 18-30 years in good health. Some clones in this sample may be carry-over from other donors' samples.

The rearrangement joins TRBV18 to TRBJ2-4; TRBD1 matches at 11 bases. The ends lost 2 bases at V and 9 bases at J; junction bases unmatched: 3. This CDR3 has 14 residues. Germline loops: CDR1 KGHSH, CDR2 LQKENI. This CDR3 reads CASSPGTGGFIQYF. The CDR3 coding sequence is TGTGCCAGCTCACCAGGGACAGGGGGTTTCATTCAGTACTTC.

This sequence joins TRBV30 and TRBJ2-7; 7 positions agree with TRBD1. The CDR3 loop spans 13 amino acids. CDR1 and CDR2 (germline): GTSNPN, SVGIG (reference sequence). Trimming at V came to 3 bases and at J to 2 bases, leaving 4 bases not matched to a gene. CDR3 region: CAWSGDSTYEQYF. CDR3 DNA sequence: TGTGCCTGGAGCGGGGACAGCACCTACGAGCAGTACTTC.

This chain connects TRBV28 to TRBJ1-4; D might be TRBD1 (5 bases). The CDR3 length is 14 residues. Between the trimmed V and J ends, which lost 7 bases and 8 bases, there was a span of 17 bases. Germline CDR1 and CDR2: MDHEN and SYDVKM. The CDR3 spells CASKLGGGREKLFF. Here the CDR3 DNA reads TGTGCCAGCAAATTGGGTGGGGGTCGGGAAAAACTGTTTTTT. The whole variable domain, filled in from reference TRBV28 and TRBJ1-4, reads DVKVTQSSRYLVKRTGEKVFLECVQDMDHENMFWYRQDPGLGLRLIYFSYDVKMKEKGDIPEGYSVSREKKERFSLILESASTNQTSMYLCASKLGGGREKLFFGSGTQLSVL.

CDR3 residues: CASSLPGRARGDEQFF. CDR3 nucleotide sequence: TGTGCCAGCAGCTTGCCCGGGAGGGCCCGAGGAGATGAGCAGTTCTTC. The chain couples TRBV5-4 to TRBJ2-1, with 8 bases lining up with TRBD2. Germline V gene lookup returns CDR1 SGHNT and CDR2 YYREEE (reference sequence). Trimming took 1 base from V and 8 from J; bases not matched to a gene: 11. The CDR3 covers 16 residues. The full variable domain, its missing parts supplied by reference TRBV5-4 and TRBJ2-1, is ETGVTQSPTHLIKTRGQQVTLRCSSQSGHNTVSWYQQALGQGPQFIFQYYREEENGRGNFPPRFSGLQFPNYSSELNVNALELDDSALYLCASSLPGRARGDEQFFGPGTRLTVL.

This rearrangement joins TRBV11-3 to TRBJ2-3, with 7 bases lining up with TRBD2. CDR1 is SGHNT and CDR2 is YENEEA in the germline V gene. The ends lost 8 bases at V and 3 bases at J; junction bases unmatched: 14. The CDR3 contains 16 residues. The CDR3 sequence: CASSSRSAGATDTQYF. DNA of the CDR3: TGTGCCAGCTCCTCAAGATCGGCGGGAGCAACAGATACGCAGTATTTT. The variable domain in full, with the rest retrieved from reference TRBV11-3 and TRBJ2-3, is EAGVVQSPRYKIIEKKQPVAFWCNPISGHNTLYWYLQNLGQGPELLIRYENEEAVDDSQLPKDRFSAERLKGVDSTLKIQPAELGDSAVYLCASSSRSAGATDTQYFGPGTRLTVL.

The chain is built from TRBV23-1 and TRBJ2-2; D remains unclear. TRBV23-1 is designated an ORF whose function remains uncertain. V was cut by 9 bases and J by 1 base, with 15 bases left in between. CDR3 length equals 15 residues. This CDR3 is CARIDEEGNTGELFF. Here the CDR3 DNA reads TGCGCCAGGATCGACGAGGAAGGGAACACCGGGGAGCTGTTTTTT.

On this clone itself: Distinct nucleotide sequences in the sample also encode this CDR3. The CDR3 loop is CASSLGGRAYNEQFF. CDR3 nucleotide sequence: TGCGCCAGCAGCTTGGGGGGACGGGCGTACAATGAGCAGTTCTTC. The chain recombines TRBV5-1 with TRBJ2-1; D is perhaps TRBD1 or TRBD2 (5 bases each). The CDR3 extends over 15 amino acids. Trimming removed 0 bases from V and 4 bases from J, with 11 bases in between. CDR1 SGHRS and CDR2 YFSETQ come from the germline V gene.

The V and J genes are TRBV7-2 and TRBJ2-3, with D tentatively TRBD2 (6 bases). This CDR3 has 16 amino acids. Germline V lookup: CDR1 SGHTA, CDR2 FQGNSA. V gave up 5 bases and J gave up 1 base, with 16 bases separating them. CDR3 sequence reads: CASSPLLASGTDTQYF. The CDR3 DNA is TGTGCCAGCAGCCCCTTGTTGGCTAGCGGCACAGATACGCAGTATTTT.

The count of this clone is one. The V and J genes are TRBV28 and TRBJ2-5; 9 bases match TRBD1. CDR1 and CDR2 from the germline V gene are MDHEN and SYDVKM. This CDR3 has 14 residues. The junction had 13 bases not matched to a gene; V was cut back by 10 bases and J by 7 bases. Here the CDR3 reads CATRRTGVVATQYF. The CDR3 DNA reads TGTGCCACCCGTAGGACAGGGGTTGTAGCGACCCAGTACTTC.

This clone was recorded only once. This chain connects TRBV7-9 to TRBJ2-7; 7 nucleotides align to TRBD1. This CDR3 has 15 amino acids. Trimming removed 6 bases from V and 0 bases from J; junction bases left unmatched: 8. Germline V lookup: CDR1 SEHNR, CDR2 FQNEAQ (reference sequence). Here the CDR3 DNA reads TGTGCCAGCAGGGACTCCGGGACAGCCTCCTACGAGCAGTACTTC. Translating gives CASRDSGTASYEQYF.

This clone has more than one count but fewer than ten. The rearrangement joins TRBV28 to TRBJ1-2; 7 bases map to TRBD1. This CDR3 is 15 amino acids long. Trimming took 5 bases from V and 4 from J; bases not matched to a gene: 10. Per germline, CDR1 MDHEN and CDR2 SYDVKM. CDR3 in DNA: TGTGCCAGCAGTGTAGGACAGGCGGCGGGCTATGGCTACACCTTC. Translated, it gives CASSVGQAAGYGYTF.

The J gene is TRBJ1-1, the V gene TRBV28; D unresolved. Trimming pared 8 bases from V and 0 bases from J, leaving 10 bases between. The CDR3 length is 13 residues. The V gene's germline CDR1 is MDHEN and CDR2 SYDVKM. The CDR3 DNA reads as TGTGCCAGCGGAGCTACGATGAACACTGAAGCTTTCTTT. This translates into CASGATMNTEAFF.

This chain joins TRBV25-1 and TRBJ1-1, with 9 bases identical to TRBD1. CDR3 size: 15 residues. V lost 7 bases, J lost 4 bases, and 10 bases stayed unmatched. The germline V gene encodes CDR1 MGHDK and CDR2 SYGVNS. The CDR3 sequence: CASKGEGQGGTEAFF. The DNA for the CDR3 is TGTGCCAGCAAGGGTGAGGGACAGGGCGGCACTGAAGCTTTCTTT.

This chain uses TRBV11-3 with TRBJ2-3, with a possible D match to TRBD2 (6 bases). This CDR3 is 13 amino acids long. CDR1 and CDR2 (germline): SGHNT, YENEEA. Trimming pared 5 bases from V and 4 bases from J, leaving 10 bases between. The CDR3 protein is CASSVSGSDTQYF. The CDR3 DNA sequence: TGTGCCAGCAGCGTCAGCGGGTCAGATACGCAGTATTTT.

The gene calls are TRBV19 and TRBJ2-7, with D tentatively TRBD1 (6 bases). Trimming pared 10 bases from V and 0 bases from J, leaving 13 bases between. Germline-derived CDR1 and CDR2 are LNHDA and SQIVND (reference sequence). This CDR3 has 13 amino acids. This chain's CDR3 is CAISQGSSYEQYF. The CDR3 coding sequence is TGTGCCATCTCACAGGGCAGCTCCTACGAGCAGTACTTC.

This chain uses TRBV5-4 with TRBJ2-5, with D perhaps TRBD1 or TRBD2 (5 bases each). This CDR3 has 15 amino acids. The V gene's germline CDR1 is SGHNT and CDR2 YYREEE (reference sequence). With 4 bases removed from V and 0 bases from J, the gap between germline ends came to 13 bases. The CDR3 sequence is CASSGQLGHQETQYF. CDR3 nucleotides: TGTGCCAGCAGCGGCCAGCTGGGACACCAAGAGACCCAGTACTTC.

This clone was counted only a few times. J is TRBJ2-2 and V is TRBV6-4; 11 nucleotides align to TRBD2. This CDR3 is built from 14 residues. Germline values: CDR1 MRHNA, CDR2 SNTAGT. The V segment lost 6 bases and the J segment 4 bases; nucleotides outside the gene matches: 1. In nucleotides, the CDR3 is TGTGCCAGCAGCCTAGCGGGAGGCACCGGGGAGCTGTTTTTT. Translation: CASSLAGGTGELFF.

CDR3 residues: CASSRGQGEETQYF. CDR3 DNA: TGTGCCAGCAGCCGGGGACAGGGGGAAGAGACCCAGTACTTC. The V gene is TRBV7-9, the J gene TRBJ2-5, with TRBD1 matching 11 bases. Unmatched junction bases numbered 2, after V lost 5 bases and J lost 3 bases. Germline CDR1 reads SEHNR; CDR2 reads FQNEAQ (reference sequence). The CDR3 covers 14 residues.

This clone has only a few counts. Other DNA sequences in the sample encode the same CDR3. V gene TRBV5-1 combines with J gene TRBJ1-1; D unclear. CDR1 is SGHRS, CDR2 YFSETQ, per germline. The CDR3 is made up of 12 amino acids. The ends were cut back, 0 bases at V and 7 bases at J, with 7 bases in the middle. As DNA, the CDR3 is TGCGCCAGCAGCTTGGGGCAGAATGAAGCTTTCTTT. It is translated as CASSLGQNEAFF.

The chain joins TRBV5-6 to TRBJ1-1; 9 bases are a match to TRBD1. CDR3 length: 17 residues. V was pared by 0 bases and J by 6 bases, with 12 bases of the junction left unmatched. Germline-derived CDR1 and CDR2 are SGHDT and YYEEEE. CDR3 nucleotides: TGTGCCAGCAGCTTGGTCGGGACAGGGTTCTTAAATCCTGAAGCTTTCTTT. It is translated as CASSLVGTGFLNPEAFF.

On this clone: Other DNA sequences of this sample code for an identical CDR3. This chain joins TRBV20-1 and TRBJ1-1; D is unresolved. CDR3 length: 11 residues. Trimming removed 1 base at V and 3 bases at J, with 3 bases between. Germline V gene data show CDR1 as DFQATT and CDR2 as SNEGSKA (reference sequence). The CDR3 sequence: CSARVDTEAFF. CDR3 bases: TGCAGTGCTAGAGTCGACACTGAAGCTTTCTTT.

A word on this clone: Other DNA sequences from this sample encode an identical CDR3 as well. V gene TRBV28 combines with J gene TRBJ2-3, with 7 bases that match TRBD2. V shed 6 bases, J shed 1 base, and the junction held 4 bases outside the gene matches. The CDR3 is made up of 14 amino acids. Germline values: CDR1 MDHEN, CDR2 SYDVKM. In DNA, the CDR3 is TGTGCCAGCAGATCTAGCGGACGCACAGATACGCAGTATTTT. It encodes CASRSSGRTDTQYF.